This T cell receptor (beta chain) originates from a study of radiotherapy plus CTLA-4 blockade in lung cancer. As concerns this clone: Its specificity is unknown.

Findings and caveats of the study: Radiotherapy with ipilimumab was followed by blood expansion of tumor-derived clones.

Germline loops: CDR1 SQVTM, CDR2 ANQGSEA. CDR3 length: 13 amino acids. The V end lost 1 base, the J end lost 6 bases, and 12 bases lay between the germline ends. This table comes from immunoSEQ multiplex PCR, and its TCRdb copy is limited to in-frame clones, with some not included. The data show some 60,000 clones, with over 70% seen just once and almost 4% held by the top ten. J is TRBJ1-1 and V is TRBV29-1, with D unclear. This clonotype was sampled from a human donor with non-small cell lung cancer who had a partial response to radiotherapy plus ipilimumab. The sample here was peripheral blood, taken from a patient treated with radiotherapy plus ipilimumab. Written as DNA, the CDR3 is TGCAGCGTTGAAGGCGGCGGAAGTGCTGAAGCTTTCTTT. Translated, it gives CSVEGGGSAEAFF.